This TCR beta chain comes out of a study of cytomegalovirus exposure and HLA in healthy donors. Study details: Within an early data release were tens of millions of unique TCRs drawn from HLA-typed donors. The study, taken as a whole, reports: Across HLA loci, a later analysis found differing TCR association rates, with DRB1 most and HLA-C fewest. In the analysis, some V segments, TRBV6-2 and TRBV6-3 included, were excluded as indistinguishable.

Comments on this clone: Its specificity is not known.

The germline gives CDR1 SGHTA, CDR2 FQGTGA. The length of the CDR3 is 17 residues. The V and J ends lost 4 bases and 2 bases, in that order; junction bases with no gene match: 7. The PCR used 60 Vbeta and 13 Jbeta primers. The authors' processing: In a later analysis, some 80 million unique TCR beta chains included roughly 11 million shared by two or more donors. Using immunoSEQ multiplex PCR, the repertoire was profiled, and TCRdb retains in-frame clones only, with some absent. From that table come the V and J calls and clone size; the DNA was used to work out D and trimming. The sample consists of more than 95,000 clones, roughly 77% of them appearing once.

V and J are TRBV7-3 and TRBJ2-6, with 8 bases aligning to TRBD1. The specimen was PBMCs. This TCR was recovered from a man aged 50 to 60 in good health and CMV-seropositive. The CDR3 nucleotides read TGTGCCAGCAGCTCCTCCTTACAGGGGGCTGGGGCCAACGTCCTGACTTTC. It codes for CASSSSLQGAGANVLTF.